This T cell receptor (beta chain) was obtained from a study of cytomegalovirus exposure and HLA in healthy donors. The CDR3 length is 17 residues. Between the trimmed V and J ends, which lost 0 bases and 3 bases, there was a span of 16 bases. CDR1 is SGDLS, CDR2 YYNGEE, per germline. Overall study findings and caveats: What a later analysis reportedly showed was that an Asian-associated ancestry cluster had fewer N-insertions than the 666-donor mean. A later analysis linked a missense variant in DCLRE1C to the trimming of TCR beta V and J genes. Reports showed the classifier diagnosing cytomegalovirus status with high specificity and sensitivity.

Details on this clone: Its antigen is still unknown.

60 Vbeta and 13 Jbeta primers were used in PCR. Data came from immunoSEQ multiplex PCR; TCRdb stores just in-frame clones and leaves some out. In the table there are 95,000 to 150,000 clones, 78% of which are singletons. The chain recombines TRBV9 with TRBJ2-1; TRBD2 is a possible D gene (5 bases). This clonotype originated in a woman in her thirties in good health and CMV-seropositive. Material: PBMCs. The CDR3 is CASSVGQWELDYNEQFF. For the CDR3, the DNA is TGTGCCAGCAGCGTAGGACAATGGGAGCTGGACTACAATGAGCAGTTCTTC.